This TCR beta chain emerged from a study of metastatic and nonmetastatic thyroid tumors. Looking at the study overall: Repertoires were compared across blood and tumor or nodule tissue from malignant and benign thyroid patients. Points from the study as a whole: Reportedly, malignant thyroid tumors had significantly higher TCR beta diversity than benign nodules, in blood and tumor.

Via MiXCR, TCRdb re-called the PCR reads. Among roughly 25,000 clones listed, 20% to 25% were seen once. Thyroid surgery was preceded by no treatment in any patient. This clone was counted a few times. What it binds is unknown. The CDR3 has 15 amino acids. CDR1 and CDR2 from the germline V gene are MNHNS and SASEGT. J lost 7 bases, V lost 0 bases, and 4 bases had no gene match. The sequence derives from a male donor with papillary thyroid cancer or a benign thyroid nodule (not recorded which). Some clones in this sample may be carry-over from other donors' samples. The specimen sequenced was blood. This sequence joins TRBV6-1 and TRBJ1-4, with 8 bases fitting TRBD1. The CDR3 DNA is TGTGCCAGCAGTGAAGCCGGGACAGGTGTTGAAAAACTGTTTTTT. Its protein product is CASSEAGTGVEKLFF.